Following are 3 T cell receptor beta chains from one sample sequenced in a study of T cells after posttransplantation cyclophosphamide. A marrow graft followed busulfan-fludarabine conditioning, with cyclophosphamide on days +3 and +4. Generated by immunoSEQ multiplex PCR, the TCRdb table keeps only in-frame clones and is missing some. The sample has 15,000 to 20,000 clones, around nine tenths seen once. Sequences were derived from CD4+ T cells sorted from blood, sampled after allogeneic stem cell transplant with posttransplant cyclophosphamide. These receptor sequences come from a male patient aged 55 to 69 who received an allogeneic stem cell transplant from a related donor and was CMV-positive. Some T cells here may be from the graft donor.

V and J are TRBV5-4 and TRBJ1-1; no firm D call. The V and J ends lost 4 bases and 0 bases respectively, with 13 bases between them. The CDR3 has 15 residues. Germline CDR1 reads SGHNT; CDR2 reads YYREEE (reference sequence). CDR3: CASSLQLNMNTEAFF. The CDR3 DNA reads TGTGCCAGCAGCCTACAGTTAAACATGAACACTGAAGCTTTCTTT.

The count of this clone is one. V gene TRBV18 combines with J gene TRBJ2-1, with 8 bases that match TRBD2. The CDR3 sequence is 17 residues long. Germline CDR1 is KGHSH and CDR2 is LQKENI. V lost 5 bases, J lost 5 bases, and 14 bases stayed unmatched. CDR3 in amino acids: CASSFTSTSGLNNEQFF. The DNA for the CDR3 is TGTGCCAGCTCATTTACTTCTACTAGCGGATTAAACAATGAGCAGTTCTTC.

V and J are TRBV2 and TRBJ2-3; TRBD2 aligns across 13 bases. V gave up 5 bases and J gave up 4 bases; unmatched junction bases: 6. This CDR3 is built from 16 residues. The germline V gene encodes CDR1 SNHLY and CDR2 FYNNEI. CDR3 sequence: CASSRTSGGYADTQYF. The CDR3 DNA sequence: TGTGCCAGCAGTCGGACTAGCGGGGGTTATGCAGATACGCAGTATTTT.